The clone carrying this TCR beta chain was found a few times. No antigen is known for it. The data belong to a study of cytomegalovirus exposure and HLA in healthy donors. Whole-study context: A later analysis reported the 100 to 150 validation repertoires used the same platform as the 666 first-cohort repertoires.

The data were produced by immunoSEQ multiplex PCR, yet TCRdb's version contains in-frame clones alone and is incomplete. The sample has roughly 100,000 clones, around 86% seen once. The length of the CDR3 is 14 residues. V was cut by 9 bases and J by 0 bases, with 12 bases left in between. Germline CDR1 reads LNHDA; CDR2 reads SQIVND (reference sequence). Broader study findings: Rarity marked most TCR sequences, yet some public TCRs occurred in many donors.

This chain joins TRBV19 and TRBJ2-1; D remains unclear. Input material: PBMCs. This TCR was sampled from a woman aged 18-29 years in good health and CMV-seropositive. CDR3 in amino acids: CASRSPSSYNEQFF. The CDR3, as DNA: TGTGCCAGCAGGTCCCCCAGCTCCTACAATGAGCAGTTCTTC.